Shown below are 24 T cell receptor beta chains from a single sample sequenced in a study of shared clonotypes between healthy human individuals. The method was immunoSEQ multiplex PCR; TCRdb's version includes in-frame clones alone and lacks a portion of them. The sample records 850,000 to 1,200,000 clones, about 77% being singletons. Source material: memory CD4+ T cells sorted from blood. Subset noted: CD45RA-negative fraction. Receptor source: a man aged 18-30 years in good health.

In its sample, this clone was seen a few times. The chain uses TRBV30 and TRBJ2-7; 9 nucleotides agree with TRBD2. The V gene end was trimmed by 3 bases and the J gene end by 4 bases; junction bases not matched to a gene: 4. Germline V gene lookup returns CDR1 GTSNPN and CDR2 SVGIG (reference sequence). The CDR3 runs to 13 residues. CDR3: CAWRVTSGYEQYF. DNA for the CDR3: TGTGCCTGGAGGGTGACTAGCGGATACGAGCAGTACTTC.

V gene TRBV5-4 combines with J gene TRBJ1-2; the D is unclear. Germline values: CDR1 SGHNT, CDR2 YYREEE (reference sequence). This CDR3 is built from 14 residues. V was pared by 2 bases and J by 7 bases, with 15 bases between. This CDR3 reads CASSLPSVSGGYTF. CDR3 DNA sequence: TGTGCCAGCAGCTTACCCTCCGTAAGCGGTGGCTACACCTTC.

The chain uses TRBV6-5 and TRBJ1-3; a possible D gene is TRBD1 (5 bases). This CDR3 is 14 amino acids long. Trimming removed 7 bases at V and 0 bases at J, with 10 bases between. Germline values: CDR1 MNHEY, CDR2 SVGAGI. CDR3 nucleotide sequence: TGTGCCAGCACCCAAGGGGCCTCTGGAAACACCATATATTTT. It yields the protein CASTQGASGNTIYF.

This chain uses TRBV5-1 with TRBJ1-2; D is perhaps TRBD1 (6 bases). This CDR3 is built from 14 residues. CDR1 and CDR2 from the germline V gene are SGHRS and YFSETQ. V dropped 4 bases and J dropped 7 bases, with 17 bases sitting between them. The CDR3 here is CASSPEGRGIGYTF. The DNA for the CDR3 is TGCGCCAGCAGCCCGGAGGGCAGGGGTATTGGCTACACCTTC.

This sequence joins TRBV6-4 and TRBJ2-7; perhaps TRBD2 as D (6 bases). CDR1 is MRHNA, CDR2 SNTAGT, per germline. There are 13 residues in the CDR3. Trimming shortened V by 5 bases and J by 4 bases, and 12 bases separated the two germline ends. The chain's CDR3 is CASSREEGYEQYF. CDR3 coding DNA: TGTGCCAGCAGTAGAGAGGAGGGGTACGAGCAGTACTTC.

On this clone itself: Other DNA sequences in the same sample also yield this CDR3. CDR3: CASSGLAGYNEQFF. CDR3 sequence (DNA): TGTGCCAGCAGTGGGCTAGCGGGATACAATGAGCAGTTCTTC. The gene calls are TRBV2 and TRBJ2-1; 9 bases are shared with TRBD2. Per the germline V gene, CDR1 is SNHLY and CDR2 is FYNNEI. The CDR3 contains 14 residues. Trimming at V came to 4 bases and at J to 4 bases, leaving 2 bases not matched to a gene. The whole variable domain, remainder taken from reference TRBV2 and TRBJ2-1, is EPEVTQTPSHQVTQMGQEVILRCVPISNHLYFYWYRQILGQKVEFLVSFYNNEISEKSEIFDDQFSVERPDGSNFTLKIRSTKLEDSAMYFCASSGLAGYNEQFFGPGTRLTVL.

The chain links TRBV28 to TRBJ2-5; D unresolved. Germline lookup yields CDR1 MDHEN and CDR2 SYDVKM. With 7 bases removed from V and 1 base from J, the gap between germline ends came to 16 bases. The CDR3 spans 15 residues. CDR3 amino acids: CASTYIRTRQETQYF. As DNA, the CDR3 is TGTGCCAGCACCTATATACGAACTCGCCAAGAGACCCAGTACTTC.

This sequence joins TRBV5-1 and TRBJ2-1; TRBD1 is a possible D gene (6 bases). The CDR3 contains 13 residues. CDR1 is SGHRS and CDR2 is YFSETQ in the germline V gene. V was pared by 5 bases and J by 6 bases, with 12 bases between. DNA for the CDR3: TGCGCCAGCAGTTCTGGACAGATCAATGAGCAGTTCTTC. This gives the protein CASSSGQINEQFF. The full variable domain, in which reference TRBV5-1 and TRBJ2-1 provide the parts outside the CDR3, is KAGVTQTPRYLIKTRGQQVTLSCSPISGHRSVSWYQQTPGQGLQFLFEYFSETQRNKGNFPGRFSGRQFSNSRSEMNVSTLELGDSALYLCASSSGQINEQFFGPGTRLTVL.

The V and J genes are TRBV25-1 and TRBJ2-7; the match to TRBD1 covers 9 bases. Trimming removed 1 base from V and 3 bases from J; junction bases left unmatched: 4. The CDR3 length is 15 residues. In germline, CDR1 is MGHDK, CDR2 SYGVNS. The CDR3 DNA reads as TGTGCCAGCAGTGAATCCGGGACAGGGAACTACGAGCAGTACTTC. It is translated as CASSESGTGNYEQYF.

The rearrangement uses TRBV28 and TRBJ2-2; D might be TRBD1 (6 bases). V lost 6 bases and J 5 bases, leaving 13 bases between the germline ends. Germline V gives CDR1 MDHEN, CDR2 SYDVKM. This CDR3 has 14 amino acids. CDR3 sequence: CASSKTQGTGELFF. CDR3 DNA sequence: TGTGCCAGCAGCAAAACACAGGGAACCGGGGAGCTGTTTTTT.

This clone was detected a few times. V usage is TRBV10-3 and J usage is TRBJ2-7; D call uncertain. This CDR3 spans 14 amino acids. The germline V gene encodes CDR1 ENHRY and CDR2 SYGVKD. V lost 3 bases to trimming and J lost 3 bases, with 12 bases between them. The CDR3 DNA follows: TGTGCCATCAGTGATGATGCAGTAGTCTACGAGCAGTACTTC. It encodes CAISDDAVVYEQYF.

This rearrangement joins TRBV6-5 to TRBJ1-6; D is perhaps TRBD1 (6 bases). The CDR3 is made up of 15 amino acids. Trimming left V 6 bases short and J 10 bases short, with 19 bases between. Per the germline V gene, CDR1 is MNHEY and CDR2 is SVGAGI. CDR3 sequence reads: CASRPSGGSRSPLHF. The CDR3 bases are TGTGCCAGCAGGCCTTCGGGGGGCTCTCGGTCACCCCTCCACTTT.

The rearrangement joins TRBV28 to TRBJ2-7; D is perhaps TRBD1 (5 bases). CDR3 length: 13 amino acids. Trimming removed 3 bases at V and 2 bases at J, with 8 bases between. Looked up from germline, CDR1 is MDHEN and CDR2 is SYDVKM. CDR3 nucleotides: TGTGCCAGCAGTTTCAGGGTCCCCTACGAGCAGTACTTC. It encodes CASSFRVPYEQYF. Looking up the rest from reference TRBV28 and TRBJ2-7 gives the full variable domain: DVKVTQSSRYLVKRTGEKVFLECVQDMDHENMFWYRQDPGLGLRLIYFSYDVKMKEKGDIPEGYSVSREKKERFSLILESASTNQTSMYLCASSFRVPYEQYFGPGTRLTVT.

A few counts support this clone. The genes are TRBV6-5 and TRBJ1-2; no firm D call. The V gene lost 3 bases and the J gene lost 8 bases, with 13 bases spanning the gap. This CDR3 is 13 amino acids long. Germline values: CDR1 MNHEY, CDR2 SVGAGI. The CDR3 sequence: CASSYTQKGGYTF. The CDR3 nucleotides read TGTGCCAGCAGTTATACTCAGAAAGGCGGCTACACCTTC.

This clone was recorded once. The V and J genes are TRBV2 and TRBJ2-5; 10 bases agree with TRBD2. This CDR3 is built from 16 residues. Trimming cost V 9 bases and J 5 bases; bases outside gene matches: 15. In germline, CDR1 is SNHLY, CDR2 FYNNEI. CDR3 in amino acids: CASNRGASGSLETQYF. CDR3 DNA: TGTGCCAGTAATCGGGGGGCTAGCGGGAGTTTGGAGACCCAGTACTTC.

J is TRBJ2-2 and V is TRBV5-4; TRBD1 aligns across 9 bases. In germline, CDR1 is SGHNT, CDR2 YYREEE (reference sequence). The V segment lost 4 bases and the J segment 3 bases; nucleotides outside the gene matches: 4. This CDR3 contains 15 residues. CDR3 loop: CASSRTGVDTGELFF. The DNA of the CDR3 is TGTGCCAGCAGCCGGACAGGGGTTGACACCGGGGAGCTGTTTTTT.

This chain joins TRBV29-1 and TRBJ1-2, with a tentative D call TRBD1 (6 bases). The CDR3 is 13 amino acids. The germline gives CDR1 SQVTM, CDR2 ANQGSEA. In DNA, the CDR3 is TGCACTTACCACAGGGAAGGGGGCTATGGCTACACCTTC. Translated, it gives CTYHREGGYGYTF.

The V and J genes are TRBV4-1 and TRBJ2-7; D may be TRBD2 (6 bases). The CDR3 loop spans 17 amino acids. CDR1 and CDR2 from the germline V gene are MGHRA and YSYEKL. The germline V and J ends were trimmed by 2 bases and 0 bases, with 17 bases remaining between them. As DNA, the CDR3 is TGCGCCAGCAGCCAATTCCCGGGGGATTCTAGCTCCTACGAGCAGTACTTC. Translating gives CASSQFPGDSSSYEQYF.

The J gene is TRBJ2-2, the V gene TRBV19; the match to TRBD2 covers 7 bases. CDR1 and CDR2 (germline): LNHDA, SQIVND (reference sequence). The CDR3 totals 17 residues. V was pared by 5 bases and J by 4 bases, with 13 bases of the junction left unmatched. The CDR3 protein is CASSGRDGRGGTGELFF. The CDR3 nucleotides are TGTGCCAGTAGTGGCCGGGACGGGCGCGGGGGCACCGGGGAGCTGTTTTTT.

V is TRBV7-9 and J is TRBJ1-2; TRBD1 is a possible D gene (6 bases). Trimming shortened V by 0 bases and J by 3 bases, and 14 bases separated the two germline ends. The CDR3 consists of 16 residues. Germline CDR1 and CDR2: SEHNR and FQNEAQ (reference sequence). The CDR3 bases are TGTGCCAGCAGCTTAGCGGCAGGGGCCACGGACTATGGCTACACCTTC. As protein: CASSLAAGATDYGYTF.

The J gene is TRBJ2-3, the V gene TRBV6-1; D ambiguous. Germline-derived CDR1 and CDR2 are MNHNS and SASEGT. The V end was cut by 6 bases, the J end by 2 bases, with 6 bases between. The CDR3 covers 12 residues. CDR3 bases: TGTGCCAGCAGGAAGACCACAGATACGCAGTATTTT. As protein: CASRKTTDTQYF.

This clone has only one observation. V and J are TRBV9 and TRBJ1-1; no reliable D call. CDR1 and CDR2 from the germline V gene are SGDLS and YYNGEE. Trimming cost V 0 bases and J 1 base, with 7 bases left between them. The CDR3 covers 14 residues. The CDR3 protein is CASSVDTRNTEAFF. The CDR3 DNA sequence: TGTGCCAGCAGCGTAGATACGAGGAACACTGAAGCTTTCTTT.

The chain is built from TRBV15 and TRBJ2-3; TRBD2 aligns across 14 bases. Germline values: CDR1 LNHNV, CDR2 YYDKDF (reference sequence). This CDR3 is 18 amino acids long. The V gene end was trimmed by 2 bases and the J gene end by 6 bases; junction bases not matched to a gene: 10. CDR3 residues: CATSRSAGLAGVLDTQYF. DNA for the CDR3: TGTGCCACCAGCAGAAGCGCGGGACTAGCGGGAGTTTTGGATACGCAGTATTTT. The full variable domain, in which reference TRBV15 and TRBJ2-3 provide the parts outside the CDR3, is DAMVIQNPRYQVTQFGKPVTLSCSQTLNHNVMYWYQQKSSQAPKLLFHYYDKDFNNEADTPDNFQSRRPNTSFCFLDIRSPGLGDTAMYLCATSRSAGLAGVLDTQYFGPGTRLTVL.

This rearrangement joins TRBV30 to TRBJ1-1; D call uncertain. Germline assignment: CDR1 GTSNPN and CDR2 SVGIG (reference sequence). V lost 1 base to trimming and J lost 8 bases, with 8 bases between them. CDR3 size: 11 residues. CDR3 sequence: CAWSARKEAFF. CDR3 in DNA: TGTGCCTGGAGTGCTCGGAAGGAAGCTTTCTTT.